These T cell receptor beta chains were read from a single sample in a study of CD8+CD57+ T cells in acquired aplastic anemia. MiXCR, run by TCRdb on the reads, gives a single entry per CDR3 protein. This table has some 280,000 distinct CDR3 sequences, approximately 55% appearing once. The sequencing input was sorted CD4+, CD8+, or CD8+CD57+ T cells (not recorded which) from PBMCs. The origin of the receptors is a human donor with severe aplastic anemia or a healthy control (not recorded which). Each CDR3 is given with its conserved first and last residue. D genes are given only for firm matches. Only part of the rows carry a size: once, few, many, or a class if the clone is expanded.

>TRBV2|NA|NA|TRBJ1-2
TGTGCCAGCGAGAGCTCCATAGTAGGAGGCTACACCTTC
CASESSIVGGYTF
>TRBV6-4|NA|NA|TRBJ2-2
TGTGCCAGCAGTGACTCCGCAGGGTCCACCGGGGAGCTGTTTTTT
CASSDSAGSTGELFF
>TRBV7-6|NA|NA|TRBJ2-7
TGTGCCAGCAGCTTAGCGGGGGGGCTGCACGAGCAGTACTTC
CASSLAGGLHEQYF
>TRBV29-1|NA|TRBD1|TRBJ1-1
TGCAGCGTTGAAGCGGGACAGGGGGCTGAAGCTTTCTTT
CSVEAGQGAEAFF
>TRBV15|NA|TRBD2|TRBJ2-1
TGTGCCACCAGCGCCCGACTAGCGGGGGAGGGTGAGCAGTTCTTC
CATSARLAGEGEQFF
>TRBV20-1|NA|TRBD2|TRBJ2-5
TGCAGTGCTAGATGGGGGTGGACTAGCGCCTACCAAGAGACCCAGTACTTC
CSARWGWTSAYQETQYF
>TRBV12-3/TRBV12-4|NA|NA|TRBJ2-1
TGTGCCAGCATCAGCTCCTACAATGAGCAGTTCTTC
CASISSYNEQFF
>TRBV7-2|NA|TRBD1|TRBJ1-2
TGTGCCAGCAGCTTTACGTTAAGGACAGGGGGCTACACCTTC
CASSFTLRTGGYTF
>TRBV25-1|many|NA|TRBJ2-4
TGTGCCAGCAGTGATTTGCCAGGGGATAAGAGCATTCAGTACTTC
CASSDLPGDKSIQYF
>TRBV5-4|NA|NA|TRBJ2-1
TGTGCCAGCAGCGTGGTACCTCAGGGTCGAGGCACCGGGGAGCTGTTCTTC
CASSVVPQGRGTGELFF
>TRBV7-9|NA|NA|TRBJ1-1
TGTGCCAGCAGCGCTAACCAGCTGAGAGCTTTCTTT
CASSANQLRAFF
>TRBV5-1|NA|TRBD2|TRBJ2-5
TGCGCCAGCAGCAGCGGGGCGGAGACCCAGTACTTC
CASSSGAETQYF
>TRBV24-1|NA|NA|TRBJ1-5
TGTGCCACCAGTGATCCCTCCGGTTTGCAGCCCCAGCATTTT
CATSDPSGLQPQHF
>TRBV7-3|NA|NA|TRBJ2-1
TGTGCCAGCAGCCAACAAGGGGGGGGCAATGATGAGCAGTTCTTC
CASSQQGGGNDEQFF
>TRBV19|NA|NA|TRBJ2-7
TGTGCCAGTAGTATGACCCCAGGTTTCTACGAGCAGTACTTC
CASSMTPGFYEQYF
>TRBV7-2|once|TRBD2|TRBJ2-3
TGTGCCAGCAGCGGGACGGGACTACTAACAGATACGCAGTATTTT
CASSGTGLLTDTQYF
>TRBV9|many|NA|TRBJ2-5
TGTGCCAGCAGCGTAAACCCCGGGGAGACCCAGTACTTC
CASSVNPGETQYF
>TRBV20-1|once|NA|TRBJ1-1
TGCAGTGCTAGTCCGACCCTGCGCGGTGAAGCTTTCTTT
CSASPTLRGEAFF
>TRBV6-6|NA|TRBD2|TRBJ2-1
TGTGCCAGCAGTTACTCTAGCGGGGGGGCTGGCAATGAGCAGTTCTTC
CASSYSSGGAGNEQFF
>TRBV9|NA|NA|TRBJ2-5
TGTGCCAGCAGCGTAGCCTTAAGGGGTTCGGAGACCCAGTACTTC
CASSVALRGSETQYF
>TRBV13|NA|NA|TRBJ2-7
TGCGCCAGCAGCCAGTTGCACCAAAGCTCCTACGAGCAGTACTTC
CASSQLHQSSYEQYF
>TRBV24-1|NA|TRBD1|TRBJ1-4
TGTGCCACCAGTGACCAGACAGGGGGGAATGAAAGACTGTTTTTT
CATSDQTGGNERLFF
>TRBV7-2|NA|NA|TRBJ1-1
TGTGCCAGCAGCCCCCGTGAGGGGTGGGAGATGAACACTGAAGCTTTCTTT
CASSPREGWEMNTEAFF
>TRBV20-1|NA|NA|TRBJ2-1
TGCAGTGCTAGAGATCGCCGTGGAGGCCCAAATGGCAATGAGCAGTTCTTC
CSARDRRGGPNGNEQFF
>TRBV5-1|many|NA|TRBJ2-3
TGCGCCAGCAGCTTCGGGACGGCCCCAGATACGCAGTATTTT
CASSFGTAPDTQYF
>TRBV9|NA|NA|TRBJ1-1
TGTGCCAGCATGAGGGGTGGGACGAACACTGAGGCTTTCTTT
CASMRGGTNTEAFF
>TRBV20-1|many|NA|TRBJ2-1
TGCAGTGCTCCTCAGAGAGCTCCTACATCTGAGCAGTTCTTC
CSAPQRAPTSEQFF
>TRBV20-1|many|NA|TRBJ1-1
TGCAGTGCTCGCAAGCCTTCACAGATCATGAACACTGAAGCTTTCTTT
CSARKPSQIMNTEAFF
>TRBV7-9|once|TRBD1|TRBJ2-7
TGTGCCAGCAGCTCGATGGACAGGACTTGGGGGGAGCAGTACTTC
CASSSMDRTWGEQYF
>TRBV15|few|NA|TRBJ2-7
TGTGCCACCAGCAGAGATCAGGGCCCCTACGAGCAGTACTTC
CATSRDQGPYEQYF
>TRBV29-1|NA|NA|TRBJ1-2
TGCAGCGTTGAAGATCGAGGCAGCTATGGCTACACCTTC
CSVEDRGSYGYTF
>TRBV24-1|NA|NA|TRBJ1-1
TGTGCCACCAGTGATCTGCAGGGAGCTTTCTTT
CATSDLQGAFF
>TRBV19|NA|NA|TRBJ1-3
TGTGCCAGTGGGCCCCTGACAGGAGCGCGGGGAAACACCATATATTTT
CASGPLTGARGNTIYF
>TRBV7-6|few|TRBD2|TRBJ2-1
TGTGCCAGCAGCCGCAGACCGGTAGCGGGGGGGGATGAGCAGTTCTTC
CASSRRPVAGGDEQFF
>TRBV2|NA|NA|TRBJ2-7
TGTGCCAGCAGTGCCGGGGCAGGGGGGAACTTC
CASSAGAGGNF
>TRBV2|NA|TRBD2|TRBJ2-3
TGTGCCAGCAGACCCGGGACAATACTAGCGGGGGGGCTCAGCACAGATACGCAGTATTTT
CASRPGTILAGGLSTDTQYF
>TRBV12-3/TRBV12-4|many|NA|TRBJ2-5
TGTGCCAGCACTTCTCAGTACCAAGAGACCCAGTACTTC
CASTSQYQETQYF
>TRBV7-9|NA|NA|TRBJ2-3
TGTGCCAGCAGCTTGATTAGCACTACGCAGTATTTT
CASSLISTTQYF
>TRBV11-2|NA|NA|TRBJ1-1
TGTGCCAGCAGCTTAGCGACGACAACCAAGAACACTGAAGCTTTCTTT
CASSLATTTKNTEAFF
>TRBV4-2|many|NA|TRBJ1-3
TGTGCCAGCAGCCAAGATAGGGCTTTAGGAAACACCATATATTTT
CASSQDRALGNTIYF
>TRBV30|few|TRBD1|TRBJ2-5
TGTGCCTGGAGTGACAGGGGAGCACAAGAGACCCAGTACTTC
CAWSDRGAQETQYF
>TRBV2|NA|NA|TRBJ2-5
TGTGCCAGCGGAGATTGGGAGACCCAGTACTTC
CASGDWETQYF